This T cell receptor (beta chain) was sequenced during a study of T cell responses to AZD1222 COVID-19 vaccine. Whole-study findings and limits: Regions 160-218 and 743-854 held dominance among vaccine-associated CD4 TCRs, which spanned spike. Recipients of AZD1222 seropositive at baseline numbered only five or six. Donors were largely white British and mainly female; clonal diversity was possibly underestimated. No repertoire was sampled before or during the peak T cell response, only after it.

Produced via immunoSEQ multiplex PCR; TCRdb's table is partial and in-frame only. Of 65,000 to 100,000 clones listed, around 84% are singletons. As for this clone: Its antigen is not known.

Sequencing used peripheral blood, obtained on day 0 of AZD1222 vaccination. The clonotype originates from an adult in good health.

CDR3 DNA: TGCGCCAGCAGCTTGGAGGCCGGTCGAGGTTCACCCCTCCACTTT. As protein: CASSLEAGRGSPLHF. This sequence joins TRBV5-1 and TRBJ1-6, with D unresolved. V was cut by 0 bases and J by 9 bases, with 13 bases left in between. This CDR3 spans 15 amino acids. Germline CDR1 reads SGHRS; CDR2 reads YFSETQ.